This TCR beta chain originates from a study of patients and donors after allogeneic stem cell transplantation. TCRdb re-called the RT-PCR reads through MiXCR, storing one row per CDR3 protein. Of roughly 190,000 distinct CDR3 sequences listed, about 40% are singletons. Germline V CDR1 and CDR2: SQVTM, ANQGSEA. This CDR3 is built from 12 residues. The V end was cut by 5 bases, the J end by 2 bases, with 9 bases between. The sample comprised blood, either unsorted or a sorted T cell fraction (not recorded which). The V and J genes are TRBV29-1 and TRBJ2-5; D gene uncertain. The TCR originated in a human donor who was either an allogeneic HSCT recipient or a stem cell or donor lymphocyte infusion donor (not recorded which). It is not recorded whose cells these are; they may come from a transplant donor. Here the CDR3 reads CSVIARQETQYF. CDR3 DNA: TGCAGCGTTATTGCCCGACAAGAGACCCAGTACTTC.